The 19 T cell receptor beta chains below come from one sample, sequenced in a study of cytomegalovirus exposure and HLA in healthy donors. 60 Vbeta and 13 Jbeta primers were used in PCR. Produced via immunoSEQ multiplex PCR; TCRdb's table is partial and in-frame only. The sample includes approximately 190,000 clones, roughly 80% seen only once; the top ten take 3.8%. Sequencing was carried out using PBMCs. The source of these receptors is a man in his fifties or sixties in good health and CMV-seronegative.

The CDR3 is CASSYDPRADQPQHF. The CDR3 coding sequence is TGTGCCAGCAGTTATGATCCGCGGGCGGATCAGCCCCAGCATTTT. The chain links TRBV6-6 to TRBJ1-5; the D is unclear. This CDR3 has 15 amino acids. The V gene's germline CDR1 is MNHNY and CDR2 SVGAGI (reference sequence). Deletions cut 3 bases from V and 5 bases from J, with 14 bases between.

V usage is TRBV6-5 and J usage is TRBJ2-7; 11 positions match TRBD1. The CDR3 loop spans 14 amino acids. Germline CDR1 is MNHEY and CDR2 is SVGAGI. Losses at the gene ends were 5 bases for V and 6 bases for J; bases not matched to a gene: 6. The CDR3 DNA reads TGTGCCAGCAGTGCCGGGACAGGGGGACGCGAGCAGTACTTC. It specifies CASSAGTGGREQYF.

This clone has just a few counts. The chain combines TRBV4-1 with TRBJ2-7; 8 bases agree with TRBD1. The CDR3 covers 15 residues. With 4 bases clipped from V and 1 base from J, the junction kept 6 bases outside the gene matches. CDR1 and CDR2 from the germline V gene are MGHRA and YSYEKL. The CDR3 loop reads CASSPGTGVSYEQYF. The CDR3 DNA sequence: TGCGCCAGCAGCCCTGGGACAGGAGTATCCTACGAGCAGTACTTC.

The chain combines TRBV4-3 with TRBJ2-2, with a tentative D call TRBD1 (5 bases). Trimming removed 1 base at V and 5 bases at J, with 8 bases between. Germline V CDR1 and CDR2: LGHNA, YSLEER. The CDR3 is 14 residues long. CDR3 bases: TGCGCCAGCAGCCAAGGGGGCGAGACCGGGGAGCTGTTTTTT. Its translation is CASSQGGETGELFF.

The V call is TRBV19, the J call TRBJ1-5, with D perhaps TRBD1 (6 bases). Germline CDR1 is LNHDA and CDR2 is SQIVND (reference sequence). Trimming shortened V by 4 bases and J by 3 bases, and 19 bases separated the two germline ends. This CDR3 spans 17 amino acids. The CDR3 DNA sequence: TGTGCCAGTAGTACCCTTACAGGGTTCGAGTACAATCAGCCCCAGCATTTT. Protein sequence: CASSTLTGFEYNQPQHF.

The V gene is TRBV5-1, the J gene TRBJ1-2; D remains unclear. Germline loops: CDR1 SGHRS, CDR2 YFSETQ. Trimming cost V 0 bases and J 7 bases, with 10 bases left between them. This CDR3 is 13 amino acids long. The CDR3 DNA follows: TGCGCCAGCAGCTTGGACGCAGGTAGTGGCTACACCTTC. It is translated as CASSLDAGSGYTF.

The chain uses TRBV5-1 and TRBJ2-2, with a weak D call TRBD1 (5 bases). CDR3 size: 16 residues. The germline V gene encodes CDR1 SGHRS and CDR2 YFSETQ. Trimming removed 4 bases from V and 0 bases from J, with 13 bases in between. CDR3 sequence reads: CASSPTQGSNTGELFF. The CDR3 DNA sequence: TGCGCCAGCAGCCCGACGCAGGGCTCGAACACCGGGGAGCTGTTTTTT.

The chain employs TRBV7-2 and TRBJ2-1; D ambiguous. CDR1 and CDR2 from the germline V gene are SGHTA and FQGNSA. V gave up 0 bases and J gave up 6 bases, with 9 bases separating them. CDR3 length: 14 amino acids. CDR3 sequence: CASSLAALFNEQFF. The CDR3 DNA sequence: TGTGCCAGCAGCTTAGCAGCACTATTCAATGAGCAGTTCTTC.

V and J are TRBV4-3 and TRBJ1-4; 9 bases align to TRBD1. The CDR3 runs 15 residues. CDR1 and CDR2 from the germline V gene are LGHNA and YSLEER. The J segment lost 5 bases and the V segment lost 0 bases, leaving 1 base of the junction unmatched. The CDR3 here is CASSQEGTGNEKLFF. Here the CDR3 DNA reads TGCGCCAGCAGCCAAGAGGGGACAGGGAATGAAAAACTGTTTTTT.

The chain combines TRBV5-5 with TRBJ2-3, with 7 bases aligning to TRBD1. The CDR3 runs 14 residues. The germline gives CDR1 SGHKS, CDR2 YYEKEE (reference sequence). V gave up 6 bases and J gave up 4 bases; unmatched junction bases: 8. CDR3 bases: TGTGCCAGCATTTACAACAGGGGCGCAGATACGCAGTATTTT. Residues: CASIYNRGADTQYF.

V is TRBV27 and J is TRBJ2-5, with 7 bases matching TRBD1. Looked up from germline, CDR1 is MNHEY and CDR2 is SMNVEV (reference sequence). V was clipped by 5 bases and J by 0 bases; unmatched bases: 12. CDR3 length: 17 residues. CDR3 sequence: CASSTGARRMYQETQYF. The CDR3 bases are TGTGCCAGCAGTACAGGGGCCCGAAGGATGTACCAAGAGACCCAGTACTTC.

The chain recombines TRBV14 with TRBJ2-5; 9 bases line up with TRBD2. Trimming at V came to 1 base and at J to 1 base, leaving 10 bases not matched to a gene. The CDR3 runs 18 residues. Germline V lookup: CDR1 SGHDN, CDR2 FVKESK. CDR3 residues: CASSQGLAGFPIQETQYF. The DNA of the CDR3 is TGTGCCAGCAGCCAAGGTCTAGCGGGGTTCCCCATCCAAGAGACCCAGTACTTC. Combining the CDR3 with reference TRBV14 and TRBJ2-5 gives the whole variable domain EAGVTQFPSHSVIEKGQTVTLRCDPISGHDNLYWYRRVMGKEIKFLLHFVKESKQDESGMPNNRFLAERTGGTYSTLKVQPAELEDSGVYFCASSQGLAGFPIQETQYFGPGTRLLVL.

The CDR3: CASRARTGGSTDTQYF. CDR3 nucleotide sequence: TGTGCCAGCAGAGCCAGGACAGGGGGGAGCACAGATACGCAGTATTTT. The rearrangement joins TRBV2 to TRBJ2-3, with 10 bases aligning to TRBD1. Germline CDR1 is SNHLY and CDR2 is FYNNEI. The V gene end was trimmed by 6 bases and the J gene end by 0 bases; junction bases not matched to a gene: 6. The CDR3 sequence is 16 residues long. The whole variable domain, remainder taken from reference TRBV2 and TRBJ2-3, is EPEVTQTPSHQVTQMGQEVILRCVPISNHLYFYWYRQILGQKVEFLVSFYNNEISEKSEIFDDQFSVERPDGSNFTLKIRSTKLEDSAMYFCASRARTGGSTDTQYFGPGTRLTVL.

This chain links TRBV5-4 with TRBJ2-7; the D gene is possibly TRBD1 (6 bases). This CDR3 has 14 amino acids. Looked up from germline, CDR1 is SGHNT and CDR2 is YYREEE (reference sequence). V was cut by 6 bases and J by 2 bases, with 15 bases left in between. Here the CDR3 reads CASTRQEAAYEQYF. The CDR3 nucleotides read TGTGCCAGCACCCGACAGGAAGCAGCCTACGAGCAGTACTTC.

V and J are TRBV14 and TRBJ1-1; 7 bases align to TRBD1. The germline V gene has CDR1 SGHDN and CDR2 FVKESK. Trimming cost V 5 bases and J 0 bases; bases outside gene matches: 9. This CDR3 comprises 16 residues. In DNA form, the CDR3 reads TGTGCCAGCAGCTTGCGTCCGGGACAGATGAACACTGAAGCTTTCTTT. It translates to CASSLRPGQMNTEAFF.

The CDR3 coding sequence is TGTGCCCTGGGGAGGGAACCAGATACGCAGTATTTT. Protein product: CALGREPDTQYF. V gene TRBV2 combines with J gene TRBJ2-3, with 7 bases that match TRBD2. Per the germline V gene, CDR1 is SNHLY and CDR2 is FYNNEI. This CDR3 spans 12 amino acids. V lost 11 bases, J lost 4 bases, and 6 bases stayed unmatched. Together with reference TRBV2 and TRBJ2-3, the CDR3 gives the full variable domain: EPEVTQTPSHQVTQMGQEVILRCVPISNHLYFYWYRQILGQKVEFLVSFYNNEISEKSEIFDDQFSVERPDGSNFTLKIRSTKLEDSAMYFCALGREPDTQYFGPGTRLTVL.

The chain couples TRBV6-5 to TRBJ1-6; D is undetermined. CDR1 is MNHEY, CDR2 SVGAGI, per germline. This CDR3 comprises 13 residues. With 4 bases removed from V and 9 bases from J, the gap between germline ends came to 10 bases. DNA of the CDR3: TGTGCCAGCAGTTTGCGTGCGGTTTCACCCCTCCACTTT. It is translated as CASSLRAVSPLHF.

This clone was counted once. The CDR3 DNA sequence: TGTGCCAGCAGAGGAACAGGGGTGGACGAGCAGTACTTC. Translation: CASRGTGVDEQYF. The chain uses TRBV6-1 and TRBJ2-7, with TRBD1 matching 7 bases. CDR3 length equals 13 residues. V trimming: 6 bases; J trimming: 5 bases; junction bases outside the gene matches: 7. The germline CDR1 and CDR2 sequences are MNHNS and SASEGT.

This chain joins TRBV14 and TRBJ2-5, with D hard to call. V dropped 1 base and J dropped 5 bases, with 14 bases sitting between them. The length of the CDR3 is 15 residues. Germline CDR1 reads SGHDN; CDR2 reads FVKESK. CDR3 in DNA: TGTGCCAGCAGCCAAGGCCTATCCAGGTGGGAGACCCAGTACTTC. Amino acids: CASSQGLSRWETQYF.